This T cell receptor (beta chain) originates from a study of cytomegalovirus exposure and HLA in healthy donors. Study in general: Around 86 million unique TCRs, all from HLA-typed donors, were included in an early release of the data.

The CDR3 totals 15 residues. V lost 5 bases, J lost 3 bases, and 14 bases lay in between. The V gene's germline CDR1 is LNHDA and CDR2 SQIVND (reference sequence). The PCR ran on 60 Vbeta and 13 Jbeta primers. Produced via immunoSEQ multiplex PCR; TCRdb's table is partial and in-frame only. The sample has some 130,000 clones, about three quarters seen once. The gene calls are TRBV19 and TRBJ1-5; weak D call: TRBD1 (5 bases). This TCR derives from a male donor in good health and CMV-seropositive. The sample consisted of PBMCs. CDR3 DNA sequence: TGTGCCAGTAGTGCCGGGACTGGGCACAATCAGCCCCAGCATTTT. Its translation is CASSAGTGHNQPQHF.